The next 7 T cell receptor beta chains were all read from a single sample in a study of cytomegalovirus exposure and HLA in healthy donors. In the PCR, 60 Vbeta and 13 Jbeta primers were used. Some clones are missing from TCRdb's copy, which holds only in-frame ones; the method was immunoSEQ multiplex PCR. Here the sample spans about 200,000 clones, 70% to 85% being singletons. The sample taken for sequencing was PBMCs. These receptors were collected from a boy between 2 and 10 years old in good health and CMV-seronegative.

The chain recombines TRBV15 with TRBJ1-6, with D possibly matching TRBD1 (6 bases). CDR1 and CDR2 (germline): LNHNV, YYDKDF (reference sequence). The CDR3 runs to 14 residues. V gave up 5 bases and J gave up 9 bases, with 14 bases separating them. CDR3 sequence reads: CATSRLTGVSPLHF. CDR3 DNA sequence: TGTGCCACCAGCCGGTTGACAGGAGTTTCACCCCTCCACTTT.

This chain uses TRBV6-5 with TRBJ2-1, with TRBD1 identical over 8 bases. Germline V gives CDR1 MNHEY, CDR2 SVGAGI. CDR3 size: 13 residues. V shed 10 bases, J shed 2 bases, and the junction held 4 bases outside the gene matches. This CDR3 is CAIRQGTYNEQFF. As DNA, the CDR3 is TGTGCCATCAGACAGGGGACCTACAATGAGCAGTTCTTC.

This rearrangement joins TRBV11-2 to TRBJ2-7; TRBD1 agrees at 7 bases. The CDR3 is made up of 15 amino acids. The germline gives CDR1 SGHAT, CDR2 FQNNGV. The trim removed 6 bases at V and 2 bases at J, leaving 10 bases unmatched. The CDR3 sequence is CASRYGQENPYEQYF. DNA for the CDR3: TGTGCCAGCAGATACGGACAGGAAAACCCCTACGAGCAGTACTTC.

Concerning this clone itself: One junction end does not reproduce the germline sequence, and a read error may be involved. J is TRBJ1-1 and V is TRBV5-8; TRBD1 agrees at 9 bases. This CDR3 has 16 amino acids. The germline V gene has CDR1 SGHTS and CDR2 YDEGEE. CDR3 nucleotides: TGTGCCAGCACCTTGCGGGACAGGGCGCCTTACACTGAAGCTTTCTTT. This sequence encodes CASTLRDRAPYTEAFF. Full variable domain (missing parts from reference TRBV5-8 and TRBJ1-1): EAGVTQSPTHLIKTRGQQATLRCSPISGHTSVYWYQQALGLGLQFLLWYDEGEERNRGNFPPRFSGRQFPNYSSELNVNALELEDSALYLCASTLRDRAPYTEAFFGQGTRLTVV.

The J gene is TRBJ2-5, the V gene TRBV4-3; D is undetermined. CDR1 and CDR2 (germline): LGHNA, YSLEER. Between the trimmed V and J ends, which lost 1 base and 2 bases, there was a span of 8 bases. The CDR3 extends over 14 amino acids. Written as DNA, the CDR3 is TGCGCCAGCAGCCAAGTTTGGCCTCAAGAGACCCAGTACTTC. Translated: CASSQVWPQETQYF.

There are a few counts of this clone. The chain has TRBV10-1 and TRBJ2-7; TRBD1 aligns across 12 bases. Germline V lookup: CDR1 WNHNN, CDR2 SYGVQD (reference sequence). V lost 7 bases and J lost 5; bases outside the gene matches: 9. This CDR3 is 15 amino acids long. DNA for the CDR3: TGCGCCAGCACTCACGGGACAGGGGGCATCAACGAGCAGTACTTC. The encoded protein is CASTHGTGGINEQYF.

The table lists this clone with a few counts. The rearrangement links TRBV5-5 to TRBJ2-1; 7 nucleotides line up with TRBD1. CDR3 length: 19 residues. The ends lost 1 base at V and 4 bases at J; junction bases unmatched: 17. The germline V gene has CDR1 SGHKS and CDR2 YYEKEE (reference sequence). The CDR3 DNA sequence: TGTGCCAGCAGCTTGAAGGGGGCGTTGGACCCGTGGTTGTACAATGAGCAGTTCTTC. Its translation is CASSLKGALDPWLYNEQFF.